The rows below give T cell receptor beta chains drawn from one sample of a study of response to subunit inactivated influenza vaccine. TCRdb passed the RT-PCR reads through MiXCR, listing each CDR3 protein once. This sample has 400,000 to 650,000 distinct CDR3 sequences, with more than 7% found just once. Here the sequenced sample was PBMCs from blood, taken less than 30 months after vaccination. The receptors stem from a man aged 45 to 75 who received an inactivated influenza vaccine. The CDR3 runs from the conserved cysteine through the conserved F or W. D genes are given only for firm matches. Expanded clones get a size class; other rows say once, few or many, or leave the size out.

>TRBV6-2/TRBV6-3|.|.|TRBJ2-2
CASSYGTLTGELFF
TGTGCCAGCAGTTACGGGACACTCACCGGGGAGCTGTTTTTT
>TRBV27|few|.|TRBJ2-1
CASSLKPGPISYNEQFF
TGTGCCAGCAGTTTAAAACCAGGACCCATCTCCTACAATGAGCAGTTCTTC
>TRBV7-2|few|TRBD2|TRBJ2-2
CASSLASGGPLNTGELFF
TGTGCCAGCAGCTTAGCTAGCGGGGGACCGTTGAACACCGGGGAGCTGTTTTTT
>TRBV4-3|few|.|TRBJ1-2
CASSQGNRENGYTF
TGCGCCAGCAGCCAAGGGAACAGGGAAAATGGCTACACCTTC
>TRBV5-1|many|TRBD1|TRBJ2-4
CASSPGQENIQYF
TGCGCCAGCAGCCCGGGACAGGAAAACATTCAGTACTTC
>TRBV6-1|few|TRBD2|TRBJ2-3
CASRKGLVYSDTQYF
TGTGCCAGCAGAAAGGGACTAGTTTACTCAGATACGCAGTATTTT
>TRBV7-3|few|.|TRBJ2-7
CASSLDTHSYEQYF
TGTGCCAGCAGCTTAGACACACACTCCTACGAGCAGTACTTC
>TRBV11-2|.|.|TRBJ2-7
CASRREAPYEQYF
TGTGCCAGCAGGCGAGAGGCCCCCTACGAGCAGTACTTC
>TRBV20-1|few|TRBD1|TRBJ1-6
CSASKPGQLNSPLHF
TGCAGTGCTAGTAAGCCGGGACAGCTTAATTCACCCCTCCACTTT
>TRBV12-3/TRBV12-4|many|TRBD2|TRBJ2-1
CASSGTSGRFEQFF
TGTGCCAGCAGCGGGACTAGCGGGAGATTTGAGCAGTTCTTC
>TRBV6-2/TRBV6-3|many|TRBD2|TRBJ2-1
CASSWVAGVSYNEQFF
TGTGCCAGCAGTTGGGTAGCGGGAGTGTCCTACAATGAGCAGTTCTTC
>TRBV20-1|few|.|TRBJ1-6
CSARVRGADSPLHF
TGCAGTGCTAGAGTTCGGGGTGCGGATTCACCCCTCCACTTT
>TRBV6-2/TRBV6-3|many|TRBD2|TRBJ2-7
CASIQPRTSGYEQYF
TGTGCCAGCATTCAACCTAGGACTAGCGGCTACGAGCAGTACTTC
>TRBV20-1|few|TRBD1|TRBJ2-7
CSALTQGAGRGVYEQYF
TGCAGTGCCCTGACTCAGGGGGCAGGGAGAGGGGTCTACGAGCAGTACTTC
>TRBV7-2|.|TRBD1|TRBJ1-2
CASSLGQGEYGYTF
TGTGCCAGCAGCCTTGGACAGGGGGAATATGGCTACACCTTC
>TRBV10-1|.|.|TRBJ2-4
CASSESFSGAIQYF
TGCGCCAGCAGTGAGTCGTTCTCAGGGGCCATTCAGTACTTC
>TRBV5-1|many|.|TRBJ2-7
CASSGEEEQYF
TGCGCCAGCAGCGGGGAAGAAGAGCAGTACTTC